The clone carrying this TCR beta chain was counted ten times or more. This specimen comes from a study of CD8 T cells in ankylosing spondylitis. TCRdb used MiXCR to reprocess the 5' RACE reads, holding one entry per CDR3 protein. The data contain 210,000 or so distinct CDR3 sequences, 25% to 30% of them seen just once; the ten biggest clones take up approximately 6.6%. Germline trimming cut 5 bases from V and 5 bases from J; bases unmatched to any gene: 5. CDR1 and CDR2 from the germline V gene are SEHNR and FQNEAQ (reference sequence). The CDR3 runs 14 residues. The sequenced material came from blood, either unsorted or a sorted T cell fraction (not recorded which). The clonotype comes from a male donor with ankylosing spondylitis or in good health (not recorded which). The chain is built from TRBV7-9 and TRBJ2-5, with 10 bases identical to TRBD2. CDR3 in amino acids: CASSPSGSGETQYF. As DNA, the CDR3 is TGTGCCAGCAGCCCTAGCGGGAGCGGGGAGACCCAGTACTTC. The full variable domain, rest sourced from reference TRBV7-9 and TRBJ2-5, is DTGVSQNPRHKITKRGQNVTFRCDPISEHNRLYWYRQTLGQGPEFLTYFQNEAQLEKSRLLSDRFSAERPKGSFSTLEIQRTEQGDSAMYLCASSPSGSGETQYFGPGTRLLVL.